The source of this TCR beta chain is a study of OX40 agonist ivuxolimab in advanced cancers. This clone came up once. Profiled with immunoSEQ multiplex PCR; TCRdb holds only in-frame clones, not every one. Altogether 69,000 or so clones are present, 85% being singletons, with the ten largest covering approximately 0.5%. Germline V gene lookup returns CDR1 LNHDA and CDR2 SQIVND (reference sequence). V was clipped by 5 bases and J by 0 bases; unmatched bases: 7. CDR3 size: 17 residues. The chain recombines TRBV19 with TRBJ2-2, with 9 bases aligning to TRBD1. The clonotype originates from an adult with an advanced solid tumor such as melanoma, head and neck, liver or kidney cancer. The sequenced sample was CD4+ or CD8+ T cells sorted from blood, obtained in a trial of the OX40 agonist ivuxolimab. Here the CDR3 DNA reads TGTGCCAGTAGTCGTATACAGGGGGCTACGAACACCGGGGAGCTGTTTTTT. Translation gives CASSRIQGATNTGELFF.